Here is one TCR beta chain with its context. Antigen: not known. This sample was included in a study of OX40 agonist ivuxolimab in advanced cancers. This CDR3 comprises 15 residues. Trimming at V came to 6 bases and at J to 5 bases, leaving 5 bases not matched to a gene. Germline CDR1 and CDR2: MNHNS and SASEGT. Profiled with immunoSEQ multiplex PCR; TCRdb holds only in-frame clones, not every one. The repertoire holds about 63,000 clones, with roughly nine tenths as singletons. Study-wide findings and caveats: Antigen targets of the expanded peripheral T cells went undetermined.

Source: CD4+ or CD8+ T cells sorted from blood, taken in a trial of the OX40 agonist ivuxolimab. The receptor comes from an adult with an advanced solid tumor such as melanoma, head and neck, liver or kidney cancer. V and J are TRBV6-1 and TRBJ2-1, with 12 bases matching TRBD2. This CDR3 reads CASRAGLAGNNEQFF. The CDR3 bases are TGTGCCAGCAGAGCTGGACTAGCGGGAAACAATGAGCAGTTCTTC.